The 11 T cell receptor beta chains below were found in one sample sequenced in a study of T cells in Graves' hyperthyroidism and ophthalmopathy. RNA transcripts yielded amplified TCR beta CDR3 regions. The HTBI set primed first-round TCR CDR3 RT-PCR. TCRdb reanalysed the multiplex PCR reads using MiXCR and keeps one entry per CDR3 protein. This table holds a few hundred thousand distinct CDR3 sequences, roughly 13% found once. The sequenced sample consisted of blood. All receptors derive from a man aged 25 to 40 with Graves' hyperthyroidism that later progressed to Graves' ophthalmopathy.

This clonotype was detected many times. The J gene is TRBJ1-2, the V gene TRBV29-1, with 10 bases fitting TRBD1. The J segment lost 1 base and the V segment lost 6 bases, leaving 5 bases of the junction unmatched. The CDR3 is made up of 14 amino acids. CDR1 and CDR2 from the germline V gene are SQVTM and ANQGSEA. CDR3 sequence: CSVVDRGVNYGYTF. In nucleotides, the CDR3 is TGCAGCGTCGTGGACAGGGGGGTTAACTATGGCTACACCTTC.

The table lists this clonotype with a few counts. The rearrangement links TRBV6-8 to TRBJ1-5; a weak D match, TRBD1 (6 bases). CDR1 MNHGY and CDR2 SAAAGT come from the germline V gene. V shed 2 bases and J shed 5 bases, with 16 bases lying between them. The CDR3 spans 16 residues. CDR3 sequence: CASSYGPGELDQPQHF. The CDR3 DNA is TGTGCCAGCAGTTACGGTCCAGGGGAGTTGGATCAGCCCCAGCATTTT.

The chain links TRBV6-1 to TRBJ1-4; no clear D gene. Per the germline V gene, CDR1 is MNHNS and CDR2 is SASEGT. Trimming cost V 2 bases and J 8 bases, with 6 bases left between them. This CDR3 is built from 12 residues. The CDR3 loop is CASSENGEKLFF. Written as DNA, the CDR3 is TGTGCCAGCAGTGAAAATGGGGAAAAACTGTTTTTT.

This clonotype was detected many times. The chain couples TRBV3-1 to TRBJ2-7; TRBD1 matches at 7 bases. Trimming removed 3 bases from V and 3 bases from J; junction bases left unmatched: 2. The CDR3 runs to 13 residues. CDR1 and CDR2 from the germline V gene are LGHDT and YNNKEL (reference sequence). The CDR3 nucleotides are TGTGCCAGCAGCCAGAACAGGGGCTACGAGCAGTACTTC. Residues: CASSQNRGYEQYF.

This clonotype was seen repeatedly, ten times or more. The rearrangement links TRBV2 to TRBJ1-6; maybe TRBD1 (5 bases). V lost 4 bases to trimming and J lost 7 bases, with 14 bases between them. The CDR3 sequence is 15 residues long. The germline gives CDR1 SNHLY, CDR2 FYNNEI. As DNA, the CDR3 is TGTGCCAGCAGTGTTATGACAGTATCGAATTCACCCCTCCACTTT. The encoded protein is CASSVMTVSNSPLHF. The full variable domain, with the rest looked up from reference TRBV2 and TRBJ1-6, is EPEVTQTPSHQVTQMGQEVILRCVPISNHLYFYWYRQILGQKVEFLVSFYNNEISEKSEIFDDQFSVERPDGSNFTLKIRSTKLEDSAMYFCASSVMTVSNSPLHFGNGTRLTVT.

V usage is TRBV6-1 and J usage is TRBJ2-5; 8 nucleotides match TRBD1. The CDR3 has 15 residues. CDR1 and CDR2 (germline): MNHNS, SASEGT. Germline trimming cut 1 base from V and 7 bases from J; bases unmatched to any gene: 8. CDR3 nucleotide sequence: TGTGCCAGCAGTGAAGTGGGGGACAGGCCTTGGACCCAGTACTTC. It translates to CASSEVGDRPWTQYF.

This clonotype was observed at least ten times. This chain connects TRBV2 to TRBJ1-1, with 7 bases fitting TRBD1. The germline V gene encodes CDR1 SNHLY and CDR2 FYNNEI. The CDR3 is 14 residues long. Trimming cost V 6 bases and J 4 bases; bases outside gene matches: 8. CDR3 DNA: TGTGCCAGCAGCTATAGACAGGGCGCCACTGAAGCTTTCTTT. Amino acid sequence: CASSYRQGATEAFF.

At least ten counts were recorded for this clonotype. The rearrangement joins TRBV12-3 or TRBV12-4 to TRBJ2-3; tentatively, D is TRBD2 (5 bases). With 5 bases removed from V and 12 bases from J, the gap between germline ends came to 12 bases. The CDR3 totals 11 residues. The CDR3 loop is CASSHTRSQYF. The CDR3 DNA sequence: TGTGCCAGCAGTCACACTAGGTCACAGTATTTT.

The chain has TRBV3-1 and TRBJ2-3; 7 positions match TRBD1. CDR3 size: 19 residues. V lost 4 bases, J lost 2 bases, and 18 bases stayed unmatched. Per the germline V gene, CDR1 is LGHDT and CDR2 is YNNKEL (reference sequence). DNA for the CDR3: TGTGCCAGCAGCCTAAGGAGGATTCCGGGACAGCCTCTCACAGATACGCAGTATTTT. Translating it yields CASSLRRIPGQPLTDTQYF.

V is TRBV14 and J is TRBJ1-1, with D unclear. The CDR3 consists of 13 residues. The germline V gene encodes CDR1 SGHDN and CDR2 FVKESK. V shed 4 bases and J shed 6 bases, with 12 bases lying between them. The CDR3, as DNA: TGTGCCAGCAGCCGGCCCGGCTTAGCTGAAGCTTTCTTT. This codes for CASSRPGLAEAFF.

In this sample, this clonotype turned up many times. The J gene is TRBJ2-7, the V gene TRBV29-1; 10 nucleotides match TRBD2. The CDR3 is 14 residues long. Germline-derived CDR1 and CDR2 are SQVTM and ANQGSEA. The junction had 6 bases not matched to a gene; V was cut back by 3 bases and J by 4 bases. The CDR3 loop reads CSVESSGGVYEQYF. CDR3 in DNA: TGCAGCGTTGAGTCTAGCGGGGGAGTATACGAGCAGTACTTC.